This T cell receptor (beta chain) derives from a study of neurological immune-mediated disorders. Points from the study as a whole: None of the CDR3 amino acid sequences in expanded clones turned up in more than one subject, which points to private repertoires in all groups.

The CDR3 covers 14 residues. Trimming took 5 bases from V and 1 from J, leaving 11 bases between them. The V gene's germline CDR1 is DFQATT and CDR2 SNEGSKA (reference sequence). In this sample, this clonotype turned up many times. The antigen remains unidentified. TCRdb passed the 5' RACE reads through MiXCR, listing each CDR3 protein once. The repertoire consists of just under 60,000 distinct CDR3 sequences, with 3% to 4% occurring once and the leading ten covering under 3.5%. This clonotype was sampled from a woman in her twenties or thirties with multiple sclerosis. Sequencing was done on a sample of PBMCs. The rearrangement uses TRBV20-1 and TRBJ2-2; D is unclear. CDR3 sequence: CSAALTVNTGELFF. CDR3 bases: TGCAGTGCTGCATTGACGGTGAACACCGGGGAGCTGTTTTTT.